This T cell receptor beta chain is from a study of T cell responses to AZD1222 COVID-19 vaccine. Whole-study results and caveats: Once two AZD1222 doses were given, Spike-specific TCR breadth and depth went up.

With regard to this clone: The antigen is not known.

Only in-frame clones appear in the TCRdb table, and some are missing; sequencing was by immunoSEQ multiplex PCR. The data show tens of thousands of clones, 75% to 95% seen once. V was pared by 0 bases and J by 7 bases, with 12 bases of the junction left unmatched. CDR1 is SGHRS, CDR2 YFSETQ, per germline. CDR3 length: 19 residues. This TCR was recovered from an adult who received the AZD1222 COVID-19 vaccine. The chain carries TRBV5-1 and TRBJ2-1; TRBD2 matches 14 bases. The sample was peripheral blood, taken 28 days after the second AZD1222 dose. Here the CDR3 DNA reads TGCGCCAGCAGCTTGGGGACTAGCGGGAGGACCTGGAGCCTAAATGAGCAGTTCTTC. Residues: CASSLGTSGRTWSLNEQFF.